This T cell receptor beta chain stems from a study of T-cell memory formation after mild COVID-19. In this sample, this clonotype turned up many times. TCRdb processed the 5' RACE reads anew with MiXCR; each CDR3 protein has one entry. In the table there are 200,000 to 250,000 distinct CDR3 sequences, over 8.5% of which are singletons. This CDR3 contains 15 residues. Trimming took 5 bases from V and 9 from J; bases not matched to a gene: 9. In germline, CDR1 is MGHRA, CDR2 YSYEKL. This chain joins TRBV4-1 and TRBJ2-1, with 11 bases aligning to TRBD2. Specimen: PBMCs or a T cell subset sorted from them (not recorded which). This clonotype was sampled from a man between 18 and 35 years old who had mild COVID-19 (a few samples of this study predate the infection). Cell type and time point are not known. DNA for the CDR3: TGCGCCAGCAGCTATAGCGGGGGGGCCCAGGGTGAGCAGTTCTTC. It translates to CASSYSGGAQGEQFF.